The TCR beta chain described here comes from a study of regulatory T cells in long-lasting Graves disease. Study-level results: A greater number of public clonotypes (under 3,000) was shared by persistent patients than by new patients (about 890).

For TCR beta, libraries came from iRepertoire HTBI primers and Arm-PCR of CDR3 regions. TCRdb processed the multiplex PCR reads anew with MiXCR; each CDR3 protein has one entry. The top ten hold under 55% of the sample, which has about 660,000 distinct CDR3 sequences, 25% to 35% seen once. In regard to this clonotype: The antigen is unknown.

The time point denotes: persistent/refractory GD, antithyroid drugs over 5 years with positive TRAb. TCR sequences were obtained from RNA taken from PBMCs. V shed 4 bases and J 1 base; nucleotides not matched to a gene: 7. The CDR3 sequence is 15 residues long. The V gene's germline CDR1 is SGHRS and CDR2 YFSETQ. The sample was peripheral blood mononuclear cells (PBMCs), taken when the disease was refractory, from a patient treated with antithyroid drugs. V usage is TRBV5-1 and J usage is TRBJ1-2, with TRBD1 identical over 7 bases. This clonotype was sampled from a female donor with Graves disease. This CDR3 is CASSLGTVLNYGYTF. CDR3 bases: TGCGCCAGCAGCCTCGGGACAGTCCTTAACTATGGCTACACCTTC.